Listed below are T cell receptor beta chains from one sample, sequenced in a study of blood T cells in healthy people across ages. Each CDR3 protein gets one entry after TCRdb re-called the 5' RACE reads with MiXCR. The repertoire holds around 900,000 distinct CDR3 sequences, around 54% seen once, with about 22% in the top ten. What was sequenced was blood. The source is an older woman in good health. Each CDR3 is given with its conserved first and last residue. D genes are given only for firm matches. Clone size is shown for a subset of rows, as once, few, many or a class of expanded clone.

V	D	J	size	DNA	CDR3
TRBV30	-	TRBJ1-2	few	TGTGCCTGGAGTAGGACAAATGGCTACACCTTC	CAWSRTNGYTF
TRBV7-9	-	TRBJ2-3	-	TGTGCCAGCAGTCGTGGGCAGGGAGGAGGCACAGATACGCAGTATTTT	CASSRGQGGGTDTQYF
TRBV11-2	-	TRBJ2-7	-	TGTGCCAGCAGCTTAGTAATGGTTCCTGTCGGCGAGCAGTACTTC	CASSLVMVPVGEQYF
TRBV29-1	TRBD1	TRBJ2-1	few	TGCAGCGTCACCGGGACAGGGTCTTATGAGCAGTTCTTC	CSVTGTGSYEQFF
TRBV29-1	-	TRBJ1-4	-	TGCAGCGTTCAGGACAACGGGTACGATGAAAAACTGTTTTTT	CSVQDNGYDEKLFF
TRBV4-2	TRBD2	TRBJ2-5	-	TGTGCCAGCAGCCAAGCTGTCCCTAGCGGGATGAAGACCCAGTACTTC	CASSQAVPSGMKTQYF
TRBV12-3/TRBV12-4	-	TRBJ2-6	few	TGTGCCAGCAGTTTAGAGAGTAAAAGGGCCAACGTCCTGACTTTC	CASSLESKRANVLTF
TRBV25-1	-	TRBJ2-7	-	TGTGCCAGCAGTGAATTAGTCGAGCAGTACTTC	CASSELVEQYF
TRBV5-6	-	TRBJ2-5	-	TGTGCCAGCAGCCCGCCGGGACGAGCTATGGAGACCCAGTACTTC	CASSPPGRAMETQYF
TRBV7-6	-	TRBJ2-3	-	TGTGCCAGCAGCAAACGAGGGTCCGGGTTTAGGATAGATACGCAGTATTTT	CASSKRGSGFRIDTQYF
TRBV24-1	-	TRBJ2-7	few	TGTGCCACCAGTGGCGACCCAGGGGACTCCTACGAGCAGTACTTC	CATSGDPGDSYEQYF
TRBV5-1	TRBD2	TRBJ2-1	-	TGCGCCAGCAGCAACACAGGGACTAGCGGGGGGAGGTTCTTC	CASSNTGTSGGRFF
TRBV2	TRBD1	TRBJ1-2	many	TGTGCCAGCAGTGAGCAGGACAGGGGATTTGGCTACACCTTC	CASSEQDRGFGYTF
TRBV6-1	-	TRBJ2-7	few	TGTGCCAGCAGTCCCATCCCTCCAGGGGTTCAAAGGCGGTCCAATGAGCAGTACTTC	CASSPIPPGVQRRSNEQYF
TRBV12-3/TRBV12-4	-	TRBJ2-7	once	TGTGCCAGCAGCTCGGGGGGCGGTTTCGTCAATGAGCAGTACTTC	CASSSGGGFVNEQYF
TRBV10-3	-	TRBJ2-5	many	TGTGCCATCAGCCCCAGCGGGCTTTATGGGGAGACCCAGTACTTC	CAISPSGLYGETQYF
TRBV27	-	TRBJ2-6	-	TGTGCCAGCAGCACCAACAGGGTTGGGGCCAACGTCCTGACTTTC	CASSTNRVGANVLTF
TRBV29-1	TRBD2	TRBJ2-3	-	TGCAGCGCGTCGCTAGCGGGAGGAGCAGATACGCAGTATTTT	CSASLAGGADTQYF
TRBV7-9	-	TRBJ2-5	few	TGTGCCAGCCTCCCGGAGACCCAGTACTTC	CASLPETQYF
TRBV5-1	-	TRBJ2-2	-	TGCGCCAGCAGCTTGTCCCTGTTGGGCCCAAACACCGGGGAGCTGTTTTTT	CASSLSLLGPNTGELFF
TRBV27	-	TRBJ2-7	once	TGTGCCAGCACTCGGGGAGGAACCTCCTACGAGCAGTACTTC	CASTRGGTSYEQYF